These 17 T cell receptor beta chains were sequenced from one sample in a study of identical twins listed by TCRdb under 2016. The library was built by means of 5' RACE. Sequencing took place on an Illumina HiSeq 2000. The raw public reads went through TCRdb reprocessing: fastp at Q25, MiXCR clone calling, in-frame beta chains kept. Entries that share a CDR3 protein sequence are merged under the most common genes and DNA. The sample profile shows around 250,000 distinct CDR3 sequences; about 13% of them were found once. Of the sample, more than 3.5% falls within the top ten clones. In addition, the sample was reused for a study of yellow fever vaccine responses in identical twins.

The sequenced sample was memory (CD45RO+) T cells sorted from blood. What this sample's cell subset or site label stands for: CD45RO+ enriched T cells. The receptors here all came from a woman younger than 30 in good health.

The gene calls are TRBV7-2 and TRBJ2-1, with TRBD2 identical over 7 bases. CDR3 length: 15 residues. With V trimmed by 2 bases and J by 4 bases, 5 bases remained unmatched. CDR1 and CDR2 (germline): SGHTA, FQGNSA. CDR3 sequence: CASSLSYSGYNEQFF. CDR3 nucleotide sequence: TGTGCCAGCAGCTTATCGTATAGCGGGTACAATGAGCAGTTCTTC.

In this sample, this clonotype turned up a few times. The gene calls are TRBV7-9 and TRBJ2-1; 9 bases are a match to TRBD2. V dropped 8 bases and J dropped 7; count of bases not matched to a gene: 15. This CDR3 region has 16 residues. Germline V gene sequence: CDR1 SEHNR, CDR2 FQNEAQ (reference sequence). This CDR3 reads CASSRFGGRGGNEQFF. The CDR3 bases are TGTGCCAGCTCTAGATTCGGCGGGAGGGGGGGTAATGAGCAGTTCTTC.

This clonotype turned up a few times. This chain uses TRBV4-2 with TRBJ2-1, with TRBD2 matching over 8 bases. The junction had 8 bases not matched to a gene; V was cut back by 3 bases and J by 4 bases. Germline CDR1 LGHNA, CDR2 YNFKEQ. The CDR3 is 16 residues long. The DNA for the CDR3 is TGTGCCAGCAGCCAGGGGGGCGGGGGGTCGTACAATGAGCAGTTCTTC. This gives the protein CASSQGGGGSYNEQFF.

A few counts support this clonotype. The V call is TRBV14, the J call TRBJ2-7; D may correspond to TRBD1 or TRBD2 (5 bases each). Germline V gives CDR1 SGHDN, CDR2 FVKESK. This CDR3 is 15 amino acids long. Trimming took 3 bases from V and 2 from J, leaving 14 bases between them. The CDR3 is CASSQLGTPTYEQYF. The DNA for the CDR3 is TGTGCCAGCAGCCAGTTAGGGACCCCGACCTACGAGCAGTACTTC.

For the CDR3, the DNA is TGTGCCACCAGTGATCCCACTAGCGCGGGTGAGACCCAGTACTTC. Translated: CATSDPTSAGETQYF. The chain carries TRBV24-1 and TRBJ2-5; TRBD2 agrees at 7 bases. The CDR3 runs 15 residues. Germline CDR1 is KGHDR and CDR2 is SFDVKD. J was trimmed by 5 bases and V by 3 bases; bases with no gene match: 8.

The chain carries TRBV28 and TRBJ2-7; D not resolved. CDR3 length equals 13 residues. Trimming took 5 bases from V and 6 from J, leaving 14 bases between them. CDR1 and CDR2 from the germline V gene are MDHEN and SYDVKM. This CDR3 reads CASSPPRRGEQYF. The CDR3 coding sequence is TGTGCCAGCAGTCCCCCCCGACGCGGCGAGCAGTACTTC.

The rearrangement joins TRBV6-4 to TRBJ1-6; D is unclear. V was cut by 3 bases and J by 12 bases, with 15 bases left in between. The CDR3 spans 14 residues. Germline CDR1 MRHNA, CDR2 SNTAGT. This CDR3 reads CASSESITGRPLHF. The CDR3 bases are TGTGCCAGCAGTGAGTCTATCACGGGAAGACCCCTCCACTTT.

With respect to this clonotype: A read error may produce the germline difference seen at one junction end. The chain links TRBV20-1 to TRBJ2-3, with 9 bases lining up with TRBD2. The CDR3 length is 17 residues. Germline V lookup: CDR1 DFQATT, CDR2 SNEGSKA (reference sequence). This chain's CDR3 is CCASLDRLAASTDTQYF. The CDR3 coding sequence is TGCTGTGCTAGTCTCGACCGACTAGCGGCTAGCACAGATACGCAGTATTTT.

In this sample, this clonotype turned up many times. The CDR3, as DNA: TGTGCCAGCAGTGCACCTCTAGCGGGAGCCGAGCAGTACTTC. Protein product: CASSAPLAGAEQYF. The rearrangement uses TRBV12-3 or TRBV12-4 and TRBJ2-7, with TRBD2 identical over 10 bases. V lost 5 bases and J lost 6; bases outside the gene matches: 7. The CDR3 covers 14 residues.

The chain combines TRBV24-1 with TRBJ2-1; 14 bases fit TRBD2. The length of the CDR3 is 18 residues. Per the germline V gene, CDR1 is KGHDR and CDR2 is SFDVKD. Germline trimming cut 4 bases from V and 2 bases from J; bases unmatched to any gene: 6. CDR3 DNA sequence: TGTGCCACCAGTGACCAGGGACTAGCGGGAGAACCCTACAATGAGCAGTTCTTC. It codes for CATSDQGLAGEPYNEQFF.

V is TRBV2 and J is TRBJ2-7; TRBD2 matches at 7 bases. The CDR3 is 11 residues long. Germline CDR1 is SNHLY and CDR2 is FYNNEI. V shed 7 bases, J shed 4 bases, and the junction held 1 base outside the gene matches. The CDR3 loop is CASKRGYEQYF. For the CDR3, the DNA is TGTGCCAGCAAGCGGGGATACGAGCAGTACTTC.

This clonotype has just a few counts. The chain is built from TRBV3-1 and TRBJ2-3; D gene ambiguous. The CDR3 runs to 14 residues. CDR1 and CDR2 from the germline V gene are LGHDT and YNNKEL (reference sequence). V lost 3 bases, J lost 2 bases, and 9 bases lay in between. CDR3 sequence reads: CASSHGRNTDTQYF. The CDR3 DNA is TGTGCCAGCAGCCACGGACGTAACACAGATACGCAGTATTTT.

The sample holds a few counts of this clonotype. The chain's CDR3 is CASQVEGVGGASYEQYF. CDR3 DNA: TGTGCCAGCCAAGTAGAAGGGGTTGGCGGGGCCTCCTACGAGCAGTACTTC. The rearrangement links TRBV27 to TRBJ2-7; D might be TRBD2 (6 bases). CDR3 size: 17 residues. Germline CDR1 and CDR2: MNHEY and SMNVEV (reference sequence). Trimming removed 8 bases from V and 0 bases from J, with 23 bases in between.

This clonotype was recorded only once. This rearrangement joins TRBV6-4 to TRBJ2-1; D is possibly TRBD1 (6 bases). The CDR3 contains 15 residues. The germline V gene has CDR1 MRHNA and CDR2 SNTAGT. Trimming shortened V by 3 bases and J by 4 bases, and 13 bases separated the two germline ends. The CDR3 is CASSEVGTQYNEQFF. The CDR3 nucleotides are TGTGCCAGCAGTGAAGTCGGGACACAGTACAATGAGCAGTTCTTC.

This clonotype was recorded at least ten times. The chain couples TRBV28 to TRBJ1-2, with 7 bases fitting TRBD1. Trimming cost V 2 bases and J 5 bases; bases outside gene matches: 2. This CDR3 region has 13 residues. Germline V gene lookup returns CDR1 MDHEN and CDR2 SYDVKM. The CDR3: CASSLHRGYGYTF. In DNA form, the CDR3 reads TGTGCCAGCAGTTTACACAGGGGATATGGCTACACCTTC.

This clonotype showed up many times. The chain has TRBV5-6 and TRBJ1-6, with D perhaps matching TRBD1 (6 bases). The V end lost 0 bases, the J end lost 8 bases, and 12 bases lay between the germline ends. There are 15 residues in the CDR3. From germline, CDR1 is SGHDT and CDR2 YYEEEE. The CDR3 nucleotides read TGTGCCAGCAGCTTGGATGGGACATCGGATTCACCCCTCCACTTT. Protein: CASSLDGTSDSPLHF. Full variable domain (outside the CDR3, taken from reference TRBV5-6 and TRBJ1-6): DAGVTQSPTHLIKTRGQQVTLRCSPKSGHDTVSWYQQALGQGPQFIFQYYEEEERQRGNFPDRFSGHQFPNYSSELNVNALLLGDSALYLCASSLDGTSDSPLHFGNGTRLTVT.

CDR3: CSARPAAGGYNEQFF. Written as DNA, the CDR3 is TGCAGTGCTAGACCCGCAGCGGGAGGCTACAATGAGCAGTTCTTC. The gene calls are TRBV20-1 and TRBJ2-1; 9 nucleotides line up with TRBD2. The CDR3 runs to 15 residues. Germline CDR1 DFQATT, CDR2 SNEGSKA (reference sequence). Trimming cost V 2 bases and J 3 bases; bases outside gene matches: 5.